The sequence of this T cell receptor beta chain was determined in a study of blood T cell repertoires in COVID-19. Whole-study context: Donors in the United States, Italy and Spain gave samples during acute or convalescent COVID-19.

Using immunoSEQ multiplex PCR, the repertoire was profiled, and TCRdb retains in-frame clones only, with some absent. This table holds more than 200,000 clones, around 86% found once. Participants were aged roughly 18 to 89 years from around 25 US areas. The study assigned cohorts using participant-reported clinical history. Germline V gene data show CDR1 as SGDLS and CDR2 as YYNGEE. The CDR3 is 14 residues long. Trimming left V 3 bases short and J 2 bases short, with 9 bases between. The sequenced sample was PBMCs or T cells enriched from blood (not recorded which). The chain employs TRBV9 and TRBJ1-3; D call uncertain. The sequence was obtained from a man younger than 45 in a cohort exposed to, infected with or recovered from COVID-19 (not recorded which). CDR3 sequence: CASSGRYAGNTIYF. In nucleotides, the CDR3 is TGTGCCAGCAGCGGTCGCTACGCTGGAAACACCATATATTTT.